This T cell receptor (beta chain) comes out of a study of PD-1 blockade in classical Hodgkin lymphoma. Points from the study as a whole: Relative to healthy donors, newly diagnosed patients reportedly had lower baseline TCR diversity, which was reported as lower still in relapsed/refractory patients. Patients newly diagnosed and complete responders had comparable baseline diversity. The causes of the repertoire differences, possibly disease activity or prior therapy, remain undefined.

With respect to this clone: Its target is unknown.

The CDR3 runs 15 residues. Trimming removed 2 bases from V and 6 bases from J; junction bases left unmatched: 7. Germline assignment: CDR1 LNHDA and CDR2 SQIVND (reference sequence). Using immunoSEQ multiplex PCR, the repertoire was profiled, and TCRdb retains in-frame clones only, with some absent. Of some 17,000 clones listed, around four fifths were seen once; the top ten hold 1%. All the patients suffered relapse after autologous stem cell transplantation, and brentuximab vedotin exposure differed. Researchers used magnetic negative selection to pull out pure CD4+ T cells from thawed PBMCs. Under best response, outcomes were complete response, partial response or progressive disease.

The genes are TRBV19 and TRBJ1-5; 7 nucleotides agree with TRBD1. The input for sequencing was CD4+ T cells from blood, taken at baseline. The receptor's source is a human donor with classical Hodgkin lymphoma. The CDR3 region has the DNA TGTGCCAGTAGTATAAAGCCGACAGGGTTTCAGCCCCAGCATTTT. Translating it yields CASSIKPTGFQPQHF.